This T cell receptor (beta chain) emerged from a study of identical twins (dated by TCRdb to the mid-2010s). As for the study more broadly: To test whether fetal clonotypes persist, the study used deep sequencing on TCR alpha and beta repertoires from monozygotic twins, unrelated adults of various ages, and cord blood. To rule out contamination, replicate twin experiments were performed at different times with different library preparation protocols.

The library was prepared using 5' RACE. The instrument was an Illumina HiSeq 2000. A universal primer binding site was added through template switching, and the final cDNA carried a unique molecular identifier so that TCR cDNA molecules could be counted accurately. Specific primers in the conserved constant-segment region were used to synthesize first-strand cDNA for the TCR alpha and beta chains. To control for contamination, every cDNA library was double barcoded, receiving both a SMART-Mk sample barcode and Illumina barcodes. TruSeq adapter sequences, together with Illumina sample barcodes, were added in two successive PCR steps. The TCR alpha and beta cDNA libraries were sequenced on the Illumina HiSeq platform using custom primers. Turning to the authors' computational methods: Raw reads were processed with MiGEC to extract unique molecular identifiers, and MiXCR was used to determine CDR3 positions. For each individual, recombination models were inferred using an EM algorithm with the repgenHMM and IGoR tools. Shared clonotypes were analyzed with the tcR package in R, and sharing was normalized by the product of cloneset sizes. To study raw recombination free of thymic and clonal selection effects, out-of-frame nonproductive sequences were analyzed. TCRdb ran its own pipeline on the public reads, namely fastp trimming at Q25 and MiXCR clone calling, and kept in-frame beta chains. Each record represents a unique CDR3 protein, reported with the most common genes and DNA among its rows. It is TCRdb's table, rather than the study itself, that gives the V and J calls and clone size. For this sample there are 1.5 million or so distinct CDR3 sequences; roughly 35% appear just once. The ten top clones hold under 0.35% of the sample.

Only healthy Caucasian donors were included. The study at large found these results: Abundant cord blood beta clonotypes carried fewer insertions; young adult naive repertoires showed a weaker similar trend, while memory repertoires showed none. Out-of-frame TCR alpha sequences shared between twins showed an excess of low generation-probability sequences compared with coincidental sharing between unrelated individuals. In monozygotic twins, out-of-frame TCR alpha sharing was systematically underestimated by recombination models, although the models agreed with sharing between unrelated individuals. A weaker excess of twin sharing was found in beta out-of-frame sequences because the signal-to-noise ratio was lowered by fewer shared sequences. Because the same donors could not be followed over many years, the conclusions depended on cross-sectional statistical analysis. Invariant T cells such as MAIT and iNKT could partly confound zero-insertion analyses, though diverse VJ usage argued against this for most clonotypes.

This clonotype was counted at least ten times. Its target antigen remains unknown. No qualities accompany the bases; no much larger clone lies one base away. The CDR3 goes from the cysteine to the phenylalanine over 15 residues. Only CDR3 DNA is held: 45 bases, read in frame from base 1. The germline V gene supplies CDR1 MDHEN and CDR2 SYDVKM. V was cut back by 5 bases and J by 2 bases, leaving a gap of 14 bases between them. The rearranged segments are TRBV28 and TRBJ2-3; TRBD1 is perhaps the D gene, given 5 matching bases. The receptor was isolated from a newborn girl in good health. Sequencing was done on a sample of cord blood. The CDR3 protein is CASSGASEYTDTQYF. DNA sequence: TGTGCCAGCAGTGGGGCTAGTGAGTACACAGATACGCAGTATTTT.